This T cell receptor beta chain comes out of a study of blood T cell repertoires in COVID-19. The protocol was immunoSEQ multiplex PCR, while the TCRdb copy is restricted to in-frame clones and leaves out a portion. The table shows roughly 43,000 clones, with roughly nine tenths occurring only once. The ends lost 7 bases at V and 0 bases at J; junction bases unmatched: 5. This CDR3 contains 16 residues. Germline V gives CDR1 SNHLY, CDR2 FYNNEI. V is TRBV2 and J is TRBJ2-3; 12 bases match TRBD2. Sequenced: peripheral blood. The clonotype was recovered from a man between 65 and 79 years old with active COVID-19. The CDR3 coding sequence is TGTGCCAGCAAGGGGACTAGCGGGTTTAGCACAGATACGCAGTATTTT. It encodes CASKGTSGFSTDTQYF.